These T cell receptor beta chains were read from a single sample in a study of T cell repertoires in cytomegalovirus infection. In TCRdb, the reads were re-called with MiXCR into one record per CDR3 protein. The profile shows hundreds of thousands of distinct CDR3 sequences, about a sixth of them singletons. What was sequenced was PBMCs. The receptor set was obtained from a human donor in good health (CMV status not recorded). Some clones in this sample may be carry-over from other donors' samples. Both conserved end residues are part of each CDR3. D genes are given only for firm matches. Size is omitted from some rows. Given values are once, few, many or a class for expanded clones.

J	size	V	D	DNA	CDR3
TRBJ2-5	.	TRBV5-1	.	TGCGCCAGCCAGGAAAGAAACATGTACCAAGAGACCCAGTACTTC	CASQERNMYQETQYF
TRBJ2-1	many	TRBV7-3	TRBD1	TGTGCCAGCAGGCCGGCGGGACAGGGTCGTCAAGAGCAGTTCTTC	CASRPAGQGRQEQFF
TRBJ2-7	many	TRBV11-2	.	TGTGCCAGCAGCTCCGTACTCCCGCCTCGCTACGAGCAGTACTTC	CASSSVLPPRYEQYF
TRBJ2-2	few	TRBV7-2	TRBD2	TGTGCCAGCAGCCAGCGGGGGCAGAGATACGGGGAGCTGTTTTTT	CASSQRGQRYGELFF
TRBJ2-7	many	TRBV19	.	TGTGCCAGTAGTATTGGAGGGGGCTACGAGCAGTACTTC	CASSIGGGYEQYF
TRBJ2-4	many	TRBV18	.	TGTGCCAGCTCGACAAAAGGGAGTGGGGGAGCCAAAAACATTCAGTACTTC	CASSTKGSGGAKNIQYF
TRBJ2-5	few	TRBV10-3	.	TGTGCCATCAGTGGGAGGGGAGCCGAAGAGACCCAGTACTTC	CAISGRGAEETQYF
TRBJ2-5	.	TRBV14	.	TGTGCCAGCAGCCAAGGAAGGATATCCCTTGAGACCCAGTACTTC	CASSQGRISLETQYF
TRBJ2-1	.	TRBV27	TRBD1	TGTGCCAGCAGTGCGTTTTCCCGGACAGGACAGCAGTTCTTC	CASSAFSRTGQQFF
TRBJ2-7	.	TRBV20-1	TRBD1	TGCAGTGCAAAGGACAGGGGGCTCTACGAGCAGTACTTC	CSAKDRGLYEQYF
TRBJ1-1	.	TRBV29-1	.	TGCAGCGTTGTGGGTTTGGGGGCTTTCTTT	CSVVGLGAFF
TRBJ2-4	many	TRBV28	.	TGTGCCAGCAGTTCCCAGACAGGTACTATGAACATTCAGTACTTC	CASSSQTGTMNIQYF
TRBJ1-5	many	TRBV28	.	TGTGCCAGCAGTCAAACCGGACGGATCAATCAGCCCCAGCATTTT	CASSQTGRINQPQHF
TRBJ2-6	many	TRBV20-1	.	TGCAGTGCTTGGGTGAGGCCTGGGGCCAACGTCCTGACTTTC	CSAWVRPGANVLTF
TRBJ1-1	.	TRBV5-4	.	TGTGCCAGCAGCTTCGCAGGGGTGATAACTGAAGCTTTCTTT	CASSFAGVITEAFF
TRBJ1-6	.	TRBV7-2	.	TGTGCCAGCAGCTTAGCTTCGTGGGTTCCGTCACCCCTCCACTTT	CASSLASWVPSPLHF
TRBJ2-7	few	TRBV7-9	.	TGTGCCAGCAGCACTCGTTGGGACGAGCAGTACTTC	CASSTRWDEQYF
TRBJ2-3	few	TRBV6-2/TRBV6-3	.	TGTGCCAGCAGTTACCGGCAGCGGGGCACAGATACGCAGTATTTT	CASSYRQRGTDTQYF
TRBJ2-7	.	TRBV27	.	TGTGCCAGCAGTCCCGACGACGAAGACCTCTACGAGCAGTACTTC	CASSPDDEDLYEQYF
TRBJ1-1	many	TRBV11-2	TRBD1	TGTGCCAGCAGCAAAGACAGGGGAACAATGAACACTGAAGCTTTCTTT	CASSKDRGTMNTEAFF
TRBJ1-6	.	TRBV6-6	TRBD1	TGTGCCAGCAGTTCCCGACAGGGGACGAGCTCCTATAATTCACCCCTCCACTTT	CASSSRQGTSSYNSPLHF
TRBJ1-1	.	TRBV28	.	TGTGCCAGCATCGGAGTTGTGGCCACTGAAGCTTTCTTT	CASIGVVATEAFF
TRBJ2-7	few	TRBV28	.	TGTGCCAGCAGTTTAGCCCCGACAATCGCCTACGAGCAGTACTTC	CASSLAPTIAYEQYF
TRBJ2-7	.	TRBV12-3/TRBV12-4	.	TGTGCCAGCAGTTTAAGATCAGGGAACTACGAGCAGTACTTC	CASSLRSGNYEQYF
TRBJ2-6	many	TRBV7-2	TRBD1	TGTGCCAGCAGCTTAGCGAGACAGGGGGCGTCGGGGGCCAACGTCCTGACTTTC	CASSLARQGASGANVLTF
TRBJ2-1	few	TRBV29-1	TRBD2	TGCAGCGTTCGCGCTAGCGGGGGGGCAAGCTCCTACAATGAGCAGTTCTTC	CSVRASGGASSYNEQFF
TRBJ2-7	few	TRBV6-5	.	TGTGCCAGCAGTTACACGGGCTCCTACGAGCAGTACTTC	CASSYTGSYEQYF
TRBJ2-1	.	TRBV28	TRBD2	TGTGCCAGCAGTTTTACCCTGACTAGCGGGGGGCCATACAATGAGCAGTTCTTC	CASSFTLTSGGPYNEQFF
TRBJ2-1	few	TRBV6-6	TRBD1	TGTGCCAGCAGTGGACAGGGGAAGGACAATGAGCAGTTCTTC	CASSGQGKDNEQFF
TRBJ2-4	few	TRBV5-3	.	TGTGCCAGCAGCTTGTACAGGGAGATAGCCAAAAACATTCAGTACTTC	CASSLYREIAKNIQYF
TRBJ1-2	.	TRBV2	.	TGTGCCAGCAGGAAGATTTTAGAGTGGGATGGCTACACCTTC	CASRKILEWDGYTF
TRBJ2-6	.	TRBV6-6	.	TGTGCCAGCGCCTTCTACTCTGGGGCCAACGTCCTGACTTTC	CASAFYSGANVLTF
TRBJ2-3	many	TRBV28	TRBD1	TGTGCCAGCAGTTTAGGCCAGAGGGGGCGCACAGATACGCAGTATTTT	CASSLGQRGRTDTQYF
TRBJ2-5	many	TRBV7-8	.	TGTGCCAGCAGCTCACGCGGGACAGTACAAGAGACCCAGTACTTC	CASSSRGTVQETQYF
TRBJ1-1	.	TRBV20-1	.	TGCAGTGGTCGGTACCTCTTAGAGAACACTGAAGCTTTCTTT	CSGRYLLENTEAFF
TRBJ2-6	.	TRBV28	TRBD1	TGTGCCAGCAGGGCGGGACAGGGAACCCTATCTGGGGCCAACGTCCTGACTTTC	CASRAGQGTLSGANVLTF
TRBJ2-1	.	TRBV9	TRBD2	TGTGCCAGCAGCGTAGGCCCGGGGCTAGCGGGTTATACCGTCGAGCAGTTCTTC	CASSVGPGLAGYTVEQFF
TRBJ1-5	few	TRBV3-1	TRBD1	TGTGCCAGCAGCCAAGTGGGACAGGGAGGTCAGCCCCAGCATTTT	CASSQVGQGGQPQHF
TRBJ2-2	few	TRBV4-1	TRBD2	TGCGCCAGCAGCCAAGGCCGGGAAGCGGGGGGGAACACCGGGGAGCTGTTTTTT	CASSQGREAGGNTGELFF
TRBJ2-6	many	TRBV7-2	.	TGTGCCAGCAGCCCCGCAGCGGGGGCCAACGTCCTGACTTTC	CASSPAAGANVLTF
TRBJ2-1	many	TRBV7-2	.	TGTGCCAGCAGCCCCGGTGTCCTCTCCTACAATGAGCAGTTCTTC	CASSPGVLSYNEQFF
TRBJ2-6	.	TRBV12-3/TRBV12-4	.	TGTGCCAGCAGTCCTAGTGGGGTTTCTGGGGCCAACGTCCTGACTTTC	CASSPSGVSGANVLTF
TRBJ2-2	many	TRBV10-2	TRBD1	TGCGCCAGCAGCGAGCCGGGACAGGGCACCGGGGAGCTGTTTTTT	CASSEPGQGTGELFF
TRBJ1-6	.	TRBV2	TRBD1	TGTGCCAGCAGTGACAGGGGGGACAGGGGTTCACCCCTCCACTTT	CASSDRGDRGSPLHF
TRBJ2-2	.	TRBV19	TRBD2	TGTGCCAGTAGTTCCGGACTAGCGTACACCGGGGAGCTGTTTTTT	CASSSGLAYTGELFF